Following are 15 T cell receptor beta chains from one sample sequenced in a study of cytomegalovirus exposure and HLA in healthy donors. A multiplex PCR was run with 60 Vbeta primers and 13 Jbeta primers. The table came from immunoSEQ multiplex PCR; TCRdb's copy has only in-frame clones and leaves some out. The repertoire has about 200,000 clones, about 77% of them found once; the top ten carry less than 2.5%. Sequenced sample: PBMCs. The receptors were gathered from a woman in her thirties in good health and CMV-seropositive.

The chain is built from TRBV25-1 and TRBJ1-4; TRBD1 matches at 7 bases. This CDR3 region has 13 residues. Germline CDR1 and CDR2: MGHDK and SYGVNS. V trimming: 6 bases; J trimming: 4 bases; junction bases outside the gene matches: 2. CDR3 sequence: CASRGDSNEKLFF. The DNA for the CDR3 is TGTGCCAGCAGGGGGGACAGTAATGAAAAACTGTTTTTT.

The genes are TRBV7-9 and TRBJ2-7; the D gene is possibly TRBD2 (5 bases). Germline CDR1 reads SEHNR; CDR2 reads FQNEAQ (reference sequence). The CDR3 loop spans 13 amino acids. Between the trimmed V and J ends, which lost 3 bases and 7 bases, there was a span of 13 bases. CDR3 sequence: CASSFEGREEQYF. The CDR3, as DNA: TGTGCCAGCAGCTTTGAGGGAAGAGAGGAGCAGTACTTC.

The genes are TRBV27 and TRBJ1-5; maybe TRBD1 (5 bases). The germline gives CDR1 MNHEY, CDR2 SMNVEV (reference sequence). The V end lost 6 bases, the J end lost 1 base, and 10 bases lay between the germline ends. This CDR3 spans 14 amino acids. The CDR3, as DNA: TGTGCCAGCAGGCCAGGGCTGAGCAATCAGCCCCAGCATTTT. Its protein is CASRPGLSNQPQHF.

The chain combines TRBV19 with TRBJ2-7, with 10 bases identical to TRBD1. CDR3 length: 16 residues. CDR1 and CDR2 from the germline V gene are LNHDA and SQIVND (reference sequence). The trim removed 5 bases at V and 5 bases at J, leaving 12 bases unmatched. CDR3: CASSPRQGASIHEQYF. Here the CDR3 DNA reads TGTGCCAGTAGTCCCCGACAGGGGGCTTCGATCCACGAGCAGTACTTC.

The V gene is TRBV19, the J gene TRBJ2-7; 9 bases fit TRBD1. Germline CDR1 is LNHDA and CDR2 is SQIVND (reference sequence). The CDR3 covers 15 residues. Unmatched junction bases numbered 4, after V lost 2 bases and J lost 2 bases. DNA for the CDR3: TGTGCCAGTAGTATAAGGGGACAGGGACCCTACGAGCAGTACTTC. Protein sequence: CASSIRGQGPYEQYF.

CDR3 sequence reads: CASSPGASLHEQYF. The CDR3 coding sequence is TGTGCCAGCAGTCCCGGAGCCAGCCTCCACGAGCAGTACTTC. The chain links TRBV27 to TRBJ2-7; D remains unclear. The germline V gene has CDR1 MNHEY and CDR2 SMNVEV (reference sequence). Between the trimmed V and J ends, which lost 5 bases and 5 bases, there was a span of 16 bases. This CDR3 comprises 14 residues.

The chain recombines TRBV4-1 with TRBJ2-3; 12 nucleotides match TRBD2. CDR3 length: 16 amino acids. Germline V gene lookup returns CDR1 MGHRA and CDR2 YSYEKL. The junction had 4 bases not matched to a gene; V was cut back by 2 bases and J by 4 bases. For the CDR3, the DNA is TGCGCCAGCAGCCAATATACTAGCGGGAGGTCAGATACGCAGTATTTT. It yields the protein CASSQYTSGRSDTQYF.

This rearrangement joins TRBV29-1 to TRBJ2-3; D gene unclear. Germline-derived CDR1 and CDR2 are SQVTM and ANQGSEA. V shed 4 bases and J shed 1 base, with 12 bases lying between them. The CDR3 has 14 amino acids. The CDR3 DNA follows: TGCAGCGTTGGTTCAGCGACCGGCACAGATACGCAGTATTTT. It encodes CSVGSATGTDTQYF.

In its sample, this clone was seen once. This rearrangement joins TRBV21-1 to TRBJ1-5. TRBV21-1 is labeled a pseudogene. The CDR3 sequence is 14 residues long. Written as DNA, the CDR3 is TGTGCCAGCAGCAAAGAGTGCGCCTATCAGCCCCAGCATTTT. The encoded protein is CASSKECAYQPQHF.

This clone showed up just once. Here the CDR3 reads CASSLGLTGPNTEAFF. The CDR3 coding sequence is TGCGCCAGCAGCCTTGGTTTGACAGGGCCGAACACTGAAGCTTTCTTT. The rearrangement uses TRBV5-1 and TRBJ1-1; 7 bases align to TRBD1. The CDR3 is 16 amino acids. Germline assignment: CDR1 SGHRS and CDR2 YFSETQ. V shed 4 bases, J shed 1 base, and the junction held 10 bases outside the gene matches.

V is TRBV5-1 and J is TRBJ2-1, with 8 bases lining up with TRBD2. Germline V gene data show CDR1 as SGHRS and CDR2 as YFSETQ. Germline trimming cut 0 bases from V and 8 bases from J; bases unmatched to any gene: 7. The CDR3 is 15 amino acids. Here the CDR3 DNA reads TGCGCCAGCAGCTTGGCAGCGGGGGTTGTTTATGAGCAGTTCTTC. It encodes CASSLAAGVVYEQFF. Based on the CDR3 plus reference TRBV5-1 and TRBJ2-1, the full variable domain is KAGVTQTPRYLIKTRGQQVTLSCSPISGHRSVSWYQQTPGQGLQFLFEYFSETQRNKGNFPGRFSGRQFSNSRSEMNVSTLELGDSALYLCASSLAAGVVYEQFFGPGTRLTVL.

The J gene is TRBJ1-5, the V gene TRBV12-5; 8 bases line up with TRBD1. The CDR3 has 13 residues. The V and J ends lost 7 bases and 5 bases, in that order; junction bases with no gene match: 4. Germline-derived CDR1 and CDR2 are LGHNT and FRNRAP. This CDR3 is CASATGGYQPQHF. CDR3 sequence (DNA): TGTGCTAGTGCCACAGGGGGTTATCAGCCCCAGCATTTT.

V is TRBV27 and J is TRBJ2-7, with D maybe TRBD1 (5 bases). The CDR3 extends over 15 amino acids. Trimming cost V 4 bases and J 2 bases, with 15 bases left between them. CDR1 and CDR2 from the germline V gene are MNHEY and SMNVEV (reference sequence). The CDR3 is CASSSLTDSPYEQYF. The CDR3 DNA is TGTGCCAGCAGTTCGTTGACAGACTCCCCCTACGAGCAGTACTTC.

This clone appeared a few times. The rearrangement links TRBV6-6 to TRBJ2-7, with 7 bases matching TRBD1. Germline assignment: CDR1 MNHNY and CDR2 SVGAGI (reference sequence). The ends lost 7 bases at V and 7 bases at J; junction bases unmatched: 4. There are 11 residues in the CDR3. The CDR3 region is CASTTGVEQYF. In DNA form, the CDR3 reads TGTGCCAGCACCACAGGGGTAGAGCAGTACTTC.

The chain carries TRBV4-3 and TRBJ2-7; tentatively, D is TRBD1 (7 bases). CDR1 is LGHNA and CDR2 is YSLEER in the germline V gene. This CDR3 is 15 amino acids long. The V and J ends lost 0 bases and 4 bases respectively, with 13 bases between them. The CDR3 nucleotides read TGCGCCAGCAGCCAAGATCCAGGGGGGAGTTACGAGCAGTACTTC. Amino acid sequence: CASSQDPGGSYEQYF.